This T cell receptor (beta chain) was identified in a study of T cell repertoires in cytomegalovirus infection. At the level of the study: It was the public TCR beta signatures that indicated both CMV infection and matching HLA type. General study results and limits: In two of eight donors, the top clonotype was HLA-C-restricted CMV-specific.

In its sample, this clonotype was seen a few times. What it recognizes is unknown. TCRdb reprocessed the reads with MiXCR, giving one entry per CDR3 protein. Altogether about 110,000 distinct CDR3 sequences are present, 10% being singletons, with the ten largest covering about 32%. Germline assignment: CDR1 MGHRA and CDR2 YSYEKL. This CDR3 spans 15 amino acids. Trimming pared 1 base from V and 9 bases from J, leaving 18 bases between. The TCR originated in a human donor in good health (CMV status not recorded). Some clones in this sample may be carry-over from other donors' samples. V gene TRBV4-1 combines with J gene TRBJ1-2; weak D call: TRBD1 (6 bases). The sequenced sample was PBMCs, sequenced either directly or after in vitro stimulation (not recorded which). Here the CDR3 reads CASSQGGGDKKSYTF. CDR3 DNA: TGCGCCAGCAGCCAAGGAGGGGGGGACAAAAAAAGCTACACCTTC.